These 5 T cell receptor beta chains share one sample of origin, sequenced in a study of blood T cell repertoires in COVID-19. Produced via immunoSEQ multiplex PCR; TCRdb's table is partial and in-frame only. This table has some 170,000 clones, about 87% appearing once. The source material was peripheral blood. All receptors come from a woman aged 50 to 60 with acute or convalescent COVID-19.

The chain employs TRBV19 and TRBJ1-2; unclear D gene. The germline V and J ends were trimmed by 6 bases and 4 bases, with 9 bases remaining between them. CDR3 length: 12 residues. CDR1 is LNHDA and CDR2 is SQIVND in the germline V gene (reference sequence). The CDR3 DNA is TGTGCCAGTAGGCGTGGTGGCTATGGCTACACCTTC. Protein: CASRRGGYGYTF.

The gene calls are TRBV5-1 and TRBJ1-5, with no clear D. Germline CDR1 reads SGHRS; CDR2 reads YFSETQ. V lost 0 bases and J lost 5, with 6 bases in between. This CDR3 contains 13 residues. This CDR3 reads CASSLAGDQPQHF. The CDR3, as DNA: TGCGCCAGCAGCTTGGCCGGGGATCAGCCCCAGCATTTT.

This clone was counted a single time. The chain carries TRBV18 and TRBJ2-2; D is uncertain. V was pared by 1 base and J by 0 bases, with 6 bases between. Germline values: CDR1 KGHSH, CDR2 LQKENI. This CDR3 spans 15 amino acids. CDR3 DNA sequence: TGTGCCAGCTCACCACGAGACACGAACACCGGGGAGCTGTTTTTT. It translates to CASSPRDTNTGELFF.

The chain carries TRBV5-1 and TRBJ2-1, with 7 bases lining up with TRBD2. CDR3 length: 15 amino acids. Per germline, CDR1 SGHRS and CDR2 YFSETQ. The junction had 10 bases not matched to a gene; V was cut back by 4 bases and J by 6 bases. DNA of the CDR3: TGCGCCAGCAGCCCCCGTTCGGGGGGTAGCAATGAGCAGTTCTTC. It yields the protein CASSPRSGGSNEQFF.

Comment on this clone: Distinct nucleotide sequences in the sample also encode this CDR3. The chain uses TRBV5-1 and TRBJ1-5, with a weak D call TRBD1 (6 bases). Trimming took off 0 bases at V and 5 bases at J, with 6 bases between the two ends. The V gene's germline CDR1 is SGHRS and CDR2 YFSETQ. The CDR3 is made up of 13 amino acids. The CDR3 region is CASSLDRDQPQHF. The CDR3, as DNA: TGCGCCAGCAGCTTGGACAGGGATCAGCCCCAGCATTTT.